The 21 T cell receptor beta chains listed next were all sequenced from one sample in a study of CD4 and CD8 cells across lung adenocarcinoma regions. TCRdb itself ran the PCR reads through MiXCR, one entry per CDR3 protein. Of around 19,000 distinct CDR3 sequences listed, roughly 50% are singletons. The sequencing input was CD8+ T cells from the center of a lung tumor. These receptors were obtained from a female donor with lung adenocarcinoma. The CD4 and CD8 labels of this study may be unreliable.

This clonotype was observed a single time. This sequence joins TRBV30 and TRBJ2-1; D unclear. Matching the DNA end better, TRBJ2-5 makes the J call doubtful. Germline V gene data show CDR1 as GTSNPN and CDR2 as SVGIG (reference sequence). The CDR3 is made up of 16 amino acids. CDR3 sequence (DNA): TGTGCCTGGAGTGTACCTCGAGCAGCCCATCAGGAGACCCAGTACTTC. This gives the protein CAWSVPRAAHQETQYF.

The rearrangement uses TRBV6-1 and TRBJ1-2; no firm D call. V lost 1 base to trimming and J lost 8 bases, with 8 bases between them. This CDR3 region has 12 residues. CDR1 and CDR2 (germline): MNHNS, SASEGT. CDR3 in DNA: TGTGCCAGCAGTGAAGGAGGCGGAGGCTACACCTTC. This sequence encodes CASSEGGGGYTF.

This clonotype was seen a handful of times. This chain uses TRBV9 with TRBJ2-1; D is uncertain. With the DNA end fitting TRBJ2-7 better, the J assignment may be wrong. The germline V gene encodes CDR1 SGDLS and CDR2 YYNGEE. This CDR3 has 13 residues. CDR3 protein: CASSVTGAYEQYF. CDR3 DNA sequence: TGTGCCAGCAGCGTAACCGGTGCCTACGAGCAGTACTTC.

This chain joins TRBV15 and TRBJ2-1; TRBD2 agrees at 11 bases. CDR1 and CDR2 (germline): LNHNV, YYDKDF (reference sequence). The V and J ends lost 5 bases and 5 bases, in that order; junction bases with no gene match: 8. The CDR3 consists of 16 residues. CDR3 DNA sequence: TGTGCCACCAGCGGACCGACTAGCGGGGCAAACAATGAGCAGTTCTTC. As protein: CATSGPTSGANNEQFF.

Only a few counts were recorded for this clonotype. The J gene is TRBJ2-7, the V gene TRBV10-3, with D uncertain. The V gene's germline CDR1 is ENHRY and CDR2 SYGVKD. V was clipped by 10 bases and J by 0 bases, with 16 bases between them. This CDR3 is 14 amino acids long. CDR3 in amino acids: CATRLGVSSYEQYF. In DNA form, the CDR3 reads TGTGCCACCCGCCTTGGGGTTTCCTCCTACGAGCAGTACTTC.

The table lists this clonotype with many counts. The V and J genes are TRBV7-8 and TRBJ2-5; 11 nucleotides agree with TRBD2. V was pared by 3 bases and J by 2 bases, with 2 bases of the junction left unmatched. The CDR3 sequence is 15 residues long. Germline lookup yields CDR1 SGHVS and CDR2 FQNEAQ. The CDR3 spells CASSFSGGVQETQYF. The DNA for the CDR3 is TGTGCCAGCAGCTTTAGCGGGGGGGTACAAGAGACCCAGTACTTC.

This clonotype was seen more than once but under ten times. The chain carries TRBV15 and TRBJ2-7; D is unresolved. The J call could be wrong; TRBJ2-1 is a better fit for the DNA end. Germline V CDR1 and CDR2: LNHNV, YYDKDF (reference sequence). The CDR3 runs 14 residues. The DNA of the CDR3 is TGTGCCACCAGCGGGCGAGACCCCTACAATGAGCAGTTCTTC. Translated, it gives CATSGRDPYNEQFF.

The table lists this clonotype with many counts. The chain recombines TRBV5-1 with TRBJ2-3, with D hard to call. CDR1 and CDR2 from the germline V gene are SGHRS and YFSETQ. CDR3 length: 12 residues. V was clipped by 5 bases and J by 3 bases, with 7 bases between them. The CDR3 sequence is CASSEETDTQYF. The CDR3 DNA reads as TGCGCCAGCAGTGAGGAGACAGATACGCAGTATTTT.

This rearrangement joins TRBV6-1 to TRBJ2-6, with D maybe TRBD2 (6 bases). The DNA end is more similar to TRBJ2-7, so the J call may be wrong. This CDR3 has 14 residues. Germline CDR1 MNHNS, CDR2 SASEGT. The CDR3 DNA reads as TGTGCCAGCAGGGCACTAGCTGGCAAAAATACGCAGTACTTC. It yields the protein CASRALAGKNTQYF.

Worth noting for this clonotype: A junction end diverges from the germline sequence, so it may reflect a read error. The V call is TRBV6-1, the J call TRBJ2-3; D is possibly TRBD2 (6 bases). CDR1 is MNHNS, CDR2 SASEGT, per germline. This CDR3 is built from 18 residues. For the CDR3, the DNA is TGTGCCAGCCCCAGGGACCCGGAACTAGCTGCATTCACCGGTACGCAGTTTTTT. It translates to CASPRDPELAAFTGTQFF.

Here the CDR3 DNA reads TGTGCCAGCAGCCAGCACTACAATGAGCAGTTCTTC. This sequence encodes CASSQHYNEQFF. The chain carries TRBV7-9 and TRBJ2-1, with D hard to call. The CDR3 is 12 amino acids. Germline lookup yields CDR1 SEHNR and CDR2 FQNEAQ (reference sequence). V was clipped by 5 bases and J by 3 bases, with 5 bases between them.

Points on this clonotype: One end of the junction fails to match germline, which may point to a read error. The chain joins TRBV6-1 to TRBJ2-4, with 8 positions matching TRBD2. The CDR3 has 15 residues. The germline CDR1 and CDR2 sequences are MNHNS and SASEGT. The CDR3 sequence is CASSGGVFLENTQYF. In DNA form, the CDR3 reads TGTGCCAGCAGCGGGGGGGTGTTCCTCGAAAATACGCAGTATTTC.

The chain employs TRBV10-2 and TRBJ2-3; D could derive from TRBD1 or TRBD2 (5 bases each). The V end lost 5 bases, the J end lost 11 bases, and 17 bases lay between the germline ends. The CDR3 has 13 residues. Germline assignment: CDR1 WSHSY and CDR2 SAAADI. This CDR3 is CASSSGTSIGQYF. The CDR3 coding sequence is TGCGCCAGCAGTTCCGGGACCAGCATTGGGCAGTATTTT.

This sequence joins TRBV6-1 and TRBJ1-1; D unresolved. Trimming pared 6 bases from V and 3 bases from J, leaving 14 bases between. The V gene's germline CDR1 is MNHNS and CDR2 SASEGT. CDR3 length: 14 amino acids. CDR3 region: CASRLTLMDTEAFF. The CDR3 region has the DNA TGTGCCAGCAGACTCACCCTCATGGACACTGAAGCTTTCTTT.

Note on this clonotype: Sequence at one end of the junction differs from germline and may be a read error. This sequence joins TRBV10-1 and TRBJ2-4; D assignment may be TRBD1 or TRBD2 (5 bases each). From germline, CDR1 is WNHNN and CDR2 SYGVQD (reference sequence). This CDR3 comprises 14 residues. CDR3 region: CGSTGRQAPNTQYF. The DNA of the CDR3 is TGCGGCAGCACGGGGCGGCAAGCCCCAAACACTCAGTACTTC.

For this clonotype: Germline is not matched at one junction end, which may reflect a read error. The chain uses TRBV27 and TRBJ2-5; D might be TRBD1 (6 bases). In germline, CDR1 is MNHEY, CDR2 SMNVEV (reference sequence). The CDR3 is 14 amino acids. The CDR3, as DNA: TGTGCGAGCAGTGGGGGCGGAGATCCAGAGACGCAGTACTTC. Its translation: CASSGGGDPETQYF.

The rearrangement joins TRBV6-2 or TRBV6-3 to TRBJ1-2; D uncertain. CDR1 is MNHEY, CDR2 SVGEGT, per germline. The CDR3 covers 15 residues. The V end was cut by 5 bases, the J end by 5 bases, with 18 bases between. The CDR3 region is CASSVLRHLVYGYTF. In DNA, the CDR3 is TGTGCCAGCAGTGTTTTGAGACACCTCGTTTATGGCTACACCTTC.

Note on this clonotype: A junction end diverges from the germline sequence, so it may reflect a read error. The chain has TRBV27 and TRBJ2-4, with D possibly TRBD2 on 5 matching bases. The length of the CDR3 is 13 residues. Germline CDR1 MNHEY, CDR2 SMNVEV (reference sequence). Here the CDR3 reads CASSRTALNTQYF. CDR3 sequence (DNA): TGTGCCAGCAGTCGGACTGCCTTAAACACGCAGTATTTC.

The table lists this clonotype with a few counts. This sequence joins TRBV7-2 and TRBJ2-3, with D maybe TRBD2 (6 bases). Germline values: CDR1 SGHTA, CDR2 FQGNSA. The CDR3 spans 16 residues. The V gene lost 5 bases and the J gene lost 0 bases, with 15 bases spanning the gap. DNA for the CDR3: TGTGCCAGCAGCCCGGGAGTACGAAGAAGCACAGATACGCAGTATTTT. Its protein product is CASSPGVRRSTDTQYF. Full variable domain (missing parts from reference TRBV7-2 and TRBJ2-3): GAGVSQSPSNKVTEKGKDVELRCDPISGHTALYWYRQSLGQGLEFLIYFQGNSAPDKSGLPSDRFSAERTGGSVSTLTIQRTQQEDSAVYLCASSPGVRRSTDTQYFGPGTRLTVL.

The chain is built from TRBV7-6 and TRBJ2-1; weak D call: TRBD2 (5 bases). This CDR3 comprises 13 residues. The V gene lost 1 base and the J gene lost 6 bases, with 7 bases spanning the gap. CDR1 is SGHVS, CDR2 FNYEAQ, per germline. The CDR3 loop reads CASSLGTFNEQFF. The CDR3 bases are TGTGCCAGCAGCTTAGGGACTTTCAATGAGCAGTTCTTC.

V is TRBV12-3 or TRBV12-4 and J is TRBJ2-2, with a weak D call TRBD2 (6 bases). The CDR3 runs 15 residues. V was trimmed by 2 bases and J by 7 bases, leaving 14 bases between them. The CDR3 coding sequence is TGTGCCAGCAGTTTACGGTTCGGGAGTCACGGGGAGCTGTTTTTT. Translation gives CASSLRFGSHGELFF.